This T cell receptor beta chain was documented in a study of blood T cell repertoires in COVID-19. The repertoire was sequenced with immunoSEQ multiplex PCR; TCRdb's copy has only in-frame clones and lacks some. Counted here are about 460,000 clones, approximately 90% occurring once; the ten biggest clones make up 8% to 9.5%. The CDR3 runs to 15 residues. CDR1 and CDR2 (germline): WSHSY, SAAADI. V was pared by 6 bases and J by 5 bases, with 10 bases of the junction left unmatched. This chain connects TRBV10-2 to TRBJ1-2; 9 nucleotides agree with TRBD1. What was sequenced was PBMCs or T cells enriched from blood (not recorded which). This sequence was found in a woman in her sixties or seventies who had recovered from COVID-19. The CDR3 reads CASRGQGGPGYGYTF. The CDR3 DNA is TGCGCCAGCAGGGGACAGGGAGGTCCGGGTTATGGCTACACCTTC.